These 26 T cell receptor beta chains share one sample of origin, sequenced in a study of beta chain features in type 1 diabetes. Study observations and caveats: When Type 1 diabetes patients were examined, their TCRB CDR3s proved moderately but significantly shorter in all four CD4+ subsets.

The whole isolated RNA underwent reverse transcription, so sequencing captured expressed TCRB transcripts. This table comes from immunoSEQ multiplex PCR, and its TCRdb copy is limited to in-frame clones, with some not included. The repertoire holds approximately 260,000 clones, with around 24% as singletons. These receptors have no identified antigens. The specimen sequenced was naive CD4+ T cells from blood. The source is a woman aged 30 to 39 with type 1 diabetes.

This rearrangement joins TRBV30 to TRBJ1-5; the D is unclear. The V gene lost 0 bases and the J gene lost 2 bases, with 8 bases spanning the gap. There are 14 residues in the CDR3. The V gene's germline CDR1 is GTSNPN and CDR2 SVGIG (reference sequence). The CDR3 coding sequence is TGTGCCTGGAGTGTACGCGTTGGCAATCAGCCCCAGCATTTT. This encodes CAWSVRVGNQPQHF. The full variable domain, completed using reference TRBV30 and TRBJ1-5, is SQTIHQWPATLVQPVGSPLSLECTVEGTSNPNLYWYRQAAGRGLQLLFYSVGIGQISSEVPQNLSASRPQDRQFILSSKKLLLSDSGFYLCAWSVRVGNQPQHFGDGTRLSIL.

In this sample, this clone turned up a few times. The rearrangement links TRBV30 to TRBJ2-7; 9 bases agree with TRBD1. This CDR3 contains 13 residues. Trimming cost V 6 bases and J 7 bases; bases outside gene matches: 10. Germline assignment: CDR1 GTSNPN and CDR2 SVGIG (reference sequence). CDR3 loop: CACGTGKGWEQYF. In DNA form, the CDR3 reads TGTGCCTGCGGGACAGGGAAGGGTTGGGAGCAGTACTTC.

The chain employs TRBV7-9 and TRBJ1-2, with D perhaps TRBD1 (5 bases). The CDR3 has 15 amino acids. The ends were cut back, 3 bases at V and 4 bases at J, with 15 bases in the middle. The V gene's germline CDR1 is SEHNR and CDR2 FQNEAQ (reference sequence). CDR3 in DNA: TGTGCCAGCAGCTTGGGGCAGTGGGACTTCTATGGCTACACCTTC. Translated, it gives CASSLGQWDFYGYTF.

V usage is TRBV7-3 and J usage is TRBJ1-1; TRBD1 agrees at 9 bases. CDR3 length: 15 residues. Unmatched junction bases numbered 10, after V lost 5 bases and J lost 6 bases. Germline V lookup: CDR1 SGHTA, CDR2 FQGTGA. The CDR3 coding sequence is TGTGCCAGCAGCGTACAGGGGGCCGCAGACTCTGAAGCTTTCTTT. Translating gives CASSVQGAADSEAFF.

This chain joins TRBV18 and TRBJ1-1; D may be TRBD1 (6 bases). V dropped 5 bases and J dropped 1 base, with 11 bases sitting between them. The CDR3 totals 14 residues. Germline-derived CDR1 and CDR2 are KGHSH and LQKENI. CDR3 amino acids: CASSIGQSNTEAFF. The CDR3 nucleotides read TGTGCCAGCTCAATAGGACAGTCGAACACTGAAGCTTTCTTT.

This clone appeared a single time. The chain joins TRBV7-2 to TRBJ2-7, with TRBD1 matching over 7 bases. Losses at the gene ends were 3 bases for V and 6 bases for J; bases not matched to a gene: 8. Per germline, CDR1 SGHTA and CDR2 FQGNSA. This CDR3 has 14 amino acids. The CDR3 protein is CASSFDRALPEQYF. In DNA form, the CDR3 reads TGTGCCAGCAGCTTCGACAGGGCCCTCCCCGAGCAGTACTTC.

This clone has a handful of counts. The chain is built from TRBV28 and TRBJ1-5; the match to TRBD1 covers 7 bases. With V trimmed by 5 bases and J by 6 bases, 7 bases remained unmatched. The CDR3 sequence is 14 residues long. Germline CDR1 MDHEN, CDR2 SYDVKM. The CDR3 is CASSTTGEAQPQHF. CDR3 bases: TGTGCCAGCAGTACCACAGGGGAGGCTCAGCCCCAGCATTTT.

The rearrangement uses TRBV7-8 and TRBJ2-7, with D maybe TRBD1 (6 bases). CDR1 and CDR2 from the germline V gene are SGHVS and FQNEAQ. This CDR3 contains 13 residues. The germline V and J ends were trimmed by 5 bases and 7 bases, with 15 bases remaining between them. Written as DNA, the CDR3 is TGTGCCAGCAGCCATCGGGACCAGGGGGAGCAGTACTTC. The encoded protein is CASSHRDQGEQYF.

This clone occurred a few times. This rearrangement joins TRBV29-1 to TRBJ2-1; 12 bases align to TRBD2. CDR1 is SQVTM and CDR2 is ANQGSEA in the germline V gene. There are 14 residues in the CDR3. J lost 6 bases, V lost 6 bases, and 6 bases had no gene match. CDR3 in DNA: TGCAGCGTGACGACTAGCGGGAGTTTCAATGAGCAGTTCTTC. Protein sequence: CSVTTSGSFNEQFF.

This clone has only a few counts. The chain has TRBV7-3 and TRBJ2-1; 10 bases fit TRBD1. Germline assignment: CDR1 SGHTA and CDR2 FQGTGA. J lost 5 bases, V lost 5 bases, and 6 bases had no gene match. The length of the CDR3 is 15 residues. The CDR3 DNA reads as TGTGCCAGCAGCCGACAGGGGGCAGAGGACAATGAGCAGTTCTTC. Residues: CASSRQGAEDNEQFF.

The chain combines TRBV2 with TRBJ1-2; possible D gene TRBD1, 5 bases. The V end lost 7 bases, the J end lost 3 bases, and 9 bases lay between the germline ends. CDR3 length: 12 amino acids. The V gene's germline CDR1 is SNHLY and CDR2 FYNNEI. DNA for the CDR3: TGTGCCAGCAAGGGAGGGGACTATGGCTACACCTTC. Translating gives CASKGGDYGYTF.

CDR3 in amino acids: CASSRGEGPITGELFF. CDR3 sequence (DNA): TGCGCCAGCAGCCGCGGGGAGGGTCCGATCACCGGGGAGCTGTTTTTT. The genes are TRBV4-1 and TRBJ2-2, with 7 bases that match TRBD2. V gave up 4 bases and J gave up 4 bases; unmatched junction bases: 9. This CDR3 region has 16 residues. CDR1 and CDR2 (germline): MGHRA, YSYEKL.

V gene TRBV7-9 combines with J gene TRBJ2-3; the D gene is possibly TRBD2 (6 bases). Trimming removed 3 bases from V and 0 bases from J, with 10 bases in between. Germline V gene data show CDR1 as SEHNR and CDR2 as FQNEAQ (reference sequence). The CDR3 loop spans 15 amino acids. CDR3 sequence reads: CASSLGLASTDTQYF. CDR3 bases: TGTGCCAGCAGCTTGGGACTTGCTAGCACAGATACGCAGTATTTT.

This clone was seen more than once but under ten times. The chain uses TRBV30 and TRBJ2-5; possibly TRBD1 for D (6 bases). Germline V gene sequence: CDR1 GTSNPN, CDR2 SVGIG (reference sequence). The CDR3 spans 13 residues. Between the trimmed V and J ends, which lost 5 bases and 5 bases, there was a span of 15 bases. This chain's CDR3 is CAWGRGFYETQYF. The DNA of the CDR3 is TGTGCCTGGGGCAGGGGATTTTATGAGACCCAGTACTTC.

The sample holds a few counts of this clone. The V gene is TRBV7-9, the J gene TRBJ1-1; D unclear. Trimming left V 5 bases short and J 3 bases short, with 19 bases between. Germline values: CDR1 SEHNR, CDR2 FQNEAQ (reference sequence). This CDR3 has 16 residues. CDR3 coding DNA: TGTGCCAGCAGCCCCGGTGGAGGGTGGGAGGACACTGAAGCTTTCTTT. It translates to CASSPGGGWEDTEAFF.

This clone was observed a handful of times. The rearrangement links TRBV15 to TRBJ2-4; weak D call: TRBD2 (5 bases). V was trimmed by 6 bases and J by 1 base, leaving 7 bases between them. Germline CDR1 and CDR2: LNHNV and YYDKDF (reference sequence). CDR3 length: 13 amino acids. The CDR3 sequence is CATRGVAKNIQYF. As DNA, the CDR3 is TGTGCCACCAGGGGAGTGGCCAAAAACATTCAGTACTTC.

The chain links TRBV18 to TRBJ2-6, with 8 bases lining up with TRBD1. With 6 bases clipped from V and 4 bases from J, the junction kept 11 bases outside the gene matches. The CDR3 loop spans 17 amino acids. Germline values: CDR1 KGHSH, CDR2 LQKENI. CDR3 protein: CASSPPRQGTGANVLTF. The CDR3 DNA reads TGTGCCAGCTCCCCCCCTAGACAGGGGACCGGGGCCAACGTCCTGACTTTC.

This clone came up a few times. This chain uses TRBV6-5 with TRBJ1-1; no reliable D call. Germline CDR1 is MNHEY and CDR2 is SVGAGI. This CDR3 is built from 15 residues. V dropped 2 bases and J dropped 2 bases, with 12 bases sitting between them. CDR3 in amino acids: CASSYDTVANTEAFF. The CDR3 bases are TGTGCCAGCAGTTACGATACAGTCGCTAACACTGAAGCTTTCTTT.

This chain links TRBV19 with TRBJ2-2, with 9 bases matching TRBD1. The junction had 7 bases not matched to a gene; V was cut back by 7 bases and J by 4 bases. Germline CDR1 LNHDA, CDR2 SQIVND (reference sequence). This CDR3 has 15 residues. The CDR3 reads CASKMGDRVTGELFF. CDR3 in DNA: TGTGCCAGTAAAATGGGGGACAGGGTCACCGGGGAGCTGTTTTTT. Combining the CDR3 with reference TRBV19 and TRBJ2-2 gives the whole variable domain DGGITQSPKYLFRKEGQNVTLSCEQNLNHDAMYWYRQDPGQGLRLIYYSQIVNDFQKGDIAEGYSVSREKKESFPLTVTSAQKNPTAFYLCASKMGDRVTGELFFGEGSRLTVL.

The chain couples TRBV29-1 to TRBJ1-1; D possibly corresponds to TRBD1 (5 bases). CDR1 is SQVTM and CDR2 is ANQGSEA in the germline V gene. The CDR3 sequence is 20 residues long. V was cut by 7 bases and J by 0 bases, with 33 bases left in between. CDR3: CSAGGKTSWAWETLNTEAFF. CDR3 bases: TGCAGCGCCGGGGGGAAGACGTCTTGGGCCTGGGAGACTTTGAACACTGAAGCTTTCTTT. Variable domain in full (rest from reference TRBV29-1 and TRBJ1-1): SAVISQKPSRDICQRGTSLTIQCQVDSQVTMMFWYRQQPGQSLTLIATANQGSEATYESGFVIDKFPISRPNLTFSTLTVSNMSPEDSSIYLCSAGGKTSWAWETLNTEAFFGQGTRLTVV.

V is TRBV7-3 and J is TRBJ2-3, with a weak D call TRBD2 (5 bases). In germline, CDR1 is SGHTA, CDR2 FQGTGA. The V end lost 7 bases, the J end lost 2 bases, and 16 bases lay between the germline ends. This CDR3 comprises 15 residues. The CDR3 reads CASTFDYVNTDTQYF. Written as DNA, the CDR3 is TGTGCCAGCACCTTCGACTACGTTAACACAGATACGCAGTATTTT. The full variable domain, completed using reference TRBV7-3 and TRBJ2-3, is GAGVSQTPSNKVTEKGKYVELRCDPISGHTALYWYRQSLGQGPEFLIYFQGTGAADDSGLPNDRFFAVRPEGSVSTLKIQRTERGDSAVYLCASTFDYVNTDTQYFGPGTRLTVL.

This clone was seen a few times. The V and J genes are TRBV29-1 and TRBJ1-5, with a weak D call TRBD1 (6 bases). V was trimmed by 6 bases and J by 7 bases, leaving 16 bases between them. This CDR3 comprises 13 residues. Germline V gene lookup returns CDR1 SQVTM and CDR2 ANQGSEA. CDR3 residues: CSVGTGKGQPQHF. DNA of the CDR3: TGCAGCGTCGGTACAGGGAAGGGACAGCCCCAGCATTTT.

The J gene is TRBJ2-7, the V gene TRBV2; 9 bases map to TRBD2. V was clipped by 4 bases and J by 3 bases; unmatched bases: 10. Germline CDR1 SNHLY, CDR2 FYNNEI. The CDR3 totals 16 residues. CDR3 protein: CASSGGSGRYLYEQYF. The DNA of the CDR3 is TGTGCCAGCAGTGGAGGAAGCGGGAGGTACCTCTACGAGCAGTACTTC.

The J gene is TRBJ2-5, the V gene TRBV5-4, with 10 positions matching TRBD2. CDR1 is SGHNT, CDR2 YYREEE, per germline (reference sequence). V shed 0 bases, J shed 13 bases, and the junction held 18 bases outside the gene matches. The CDR3 loop spans 17 amino acids. CDR3 amino acids: CASSLGGTSAQSGPGYF. In nucleotides, the CDR3 is TGTGCCAGCAGCTTGGGAGGGACTAGCGCACAGTCTGGTCCGGGGTACTTC.

The V and J genes are TRBV7-9 and TRBJ2-7; TRBD2 aligns across 7 bases. Germline loops: CDR1 SEHNR, CDR2 FQNEAQ (reference sequence). V trimming: 4 bases; J trimming: 3 bases; junction bases outside the gene matches: 3. This CDR3 is built from 13 residues. Written as DNA, the CDR3 is TGTGCCAGCAGCTCTACTAGCGTCTACGAGCAGTACTTC. Translating gives CASSSTSVYEQYF.

This clone was picked up a small number of times. The chain couples TRBV9 to TRBJ2-5; 7 positions agree with TRBD2. With V trimmed by 3 bases and J by 4 bases, 9 bases remained unmatched. The CDR3 spans 15 residues. Germline lookup yields CDR1 SGDLS and CDR2 YYNGEE. The CDR3 loop is CASSAAGGSGETQYF. The CDR3 coding sequence is TGTGCCAGCAGCGCCGCCGGCGGGAGTGGAGAGACCCAGTACTTC.